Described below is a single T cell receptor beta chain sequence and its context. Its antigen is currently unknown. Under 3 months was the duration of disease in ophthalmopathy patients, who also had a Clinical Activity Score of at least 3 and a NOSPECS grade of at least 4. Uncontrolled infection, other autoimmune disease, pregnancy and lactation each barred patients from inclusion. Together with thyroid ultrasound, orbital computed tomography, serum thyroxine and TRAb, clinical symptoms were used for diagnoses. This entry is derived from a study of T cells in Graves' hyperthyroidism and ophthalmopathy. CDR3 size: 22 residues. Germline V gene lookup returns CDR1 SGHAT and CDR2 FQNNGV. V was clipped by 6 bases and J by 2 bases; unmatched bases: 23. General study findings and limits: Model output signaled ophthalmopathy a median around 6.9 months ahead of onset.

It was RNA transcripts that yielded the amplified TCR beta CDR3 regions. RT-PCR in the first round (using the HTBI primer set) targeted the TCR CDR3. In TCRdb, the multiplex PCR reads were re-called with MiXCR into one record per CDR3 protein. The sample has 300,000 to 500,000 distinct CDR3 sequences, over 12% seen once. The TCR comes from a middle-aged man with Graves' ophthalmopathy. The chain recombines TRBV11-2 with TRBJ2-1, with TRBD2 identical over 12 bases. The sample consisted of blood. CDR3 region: CASRHRQGPGLAGIFAYNEQFF. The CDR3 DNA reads TGTGCCAGCAGGCACCGACAGGGGCCGGGACTAGCGGGCATTTTCGCCTACAATGAGCAGTTCTTC.